These T cell receptor beta chains were read from a single sample in a study of blood T cell repertoires in COVID-19. Data came from immunoSEQ multiplex PCR; TCRdb stores just in-frame clones and leaves some out. This table has 99,000 or so clones, 85% to 90% appearing once. The sequenced material came from peripheral blood. Source of these receptors: a man aged 45 to 65 with COVID-19, enrolled during active disease. CDR3s include the opening cysteine and the closing phenylalanine or tryptophan. The D gene is left open where the match is weak. Not every row has a clone size; where given, it reads once, few, many or a size class.

d_call: -; clone_size: once; j_call: TRBJ1-2; v_call: TRBV2; cdr3_aa: CASRSWIRDYGYTF; cdr3_nt: TGTGCCAGCAGGTCCTGGATCCGGGACTATGGCTACACCTTC
d_call: -; clone_size: -; j_call: TRBJ2-7; v_call: TRBV9; cdr3_aa: CASSVAPLYEQYF; cdr3_nt: TGTGCCAGCAGCGTAGCTCCTCTCTACGAGCAGTACTTC
d_call: -; clone_size: once; j_call: TRBJ1-2; v_call: TRBV19; cdr3_aa: CASSIDRAGGLLSNYGYTF; cdr3_nt: TGTGCCAGTAGTATTGATCGGGCAGGCGGGCTACTTTCTAACTATGGCTACACCTTC
d_call: -; clone_size: -; j_call: TRBJ1-2; v_call: TRBV2; cdr3_aa: CASLVNIYYGYTF; cdr3_nt: TGTGCCAGCTTGGTCAACATCTACTATGGCTACACCTTC
d_call: TRBD1; clone_size: -; j_call: TRBJ1-6; v_call: TRBV5-1; cdr3_aa: CASSLDRGYNSPLHF; cdr3_nt: TGCGCCAGCAGCCTGGACAGGGGGTATAATTCACCCCTCCACTTT
d_call: -; clone_size: -; j_call: TRBJ2-7; v_call: TRBV10-3; cdr3_aa: CATRGGNGYEQYF; cdr3_nt: TGTGCCACCCGCGGAGGGAACGGGTACGAGCAGTACTTC
d_call: TRBD1; clone_size: -; j_call: TRBJ2-2; v_call: TRBV6-5; cdr3_aa: CASTRAGGYGELFF; cdr3_nt: TGTGCCAGCACTCGGGCAGGGGGCTACGGGGAGCTGTTTTTT
d_call: TRBD2; clone_size: -; j_call: TRBJ2-1; v_call: TRBV28; cdr3_aa: CASRPSGSSGYNEQFF; cdr3_nt: TGTGCCAGCAGGCCCTCGGGGTCTAGCGGATACAATGAGCAGTTCTTC
d_call: -; clone_size: -; j_call: TRBJ1-1; v_call: TRBV7-9; cdr3_aa: CASSPTGLLMNTEAFF; cdr3_nt: TGTGCCAGCAGCCCAACGGGACTGCTAATGAACACTGAAGCTTTCTTT
d_call: TRBD2; clone_size: -; j_call: TRBJ2-1; v_call: TRBV11-2; cdr3_aa: CASSRVAGANEQFF; cdr3_nt: TGTGCCAGCAGCCGGGTAGCGGGTGCTAATGAGCAGTTCTTC
d_call: TRBD1; clone_size: -; j_call: TRBJ2-7; v_call: TRBV11-2; cdr3_aa: CASSLAGTAYEQYF; cdr3_nt: TGTGCCAGCAGCTTAGCTGGGACAGCCTACGAGCAGTACTTC
d_call: -; clone_size: -; j_call: TRBJ1-1; v_call: TRBV29-1; cdr3_aa: CSVDRSLEAFF; cdr3_nt: TGCAGCGTTGATCGGTCACTTGAAGCTTTCTTT
d_call: TRBD1; clone_size: -; j_call: TRBJ2-6; v_call: TRBV9; cdr3_aa: CASSTRQGLNDLASSGANVLTF; cdr3_nt: TGTGCCAGCAGCACCCGACAGGGGCTGAATGATTTGGCTAGCTCTGGGGCCAACGTCCTGACTTTC
d_call: TRBD1; clone_size: -; j_call: TRBJ2-2; v_call: TRBV5-1; cdr3_aa: CASSGTGLTGELFF; cdr3_nt: TGCGCCAGCAGCGGGACAGGGCTTACCGGGGAGCTGTTTTTT
d_call: -; clone_size: -; j_call: TRBJ2-7; v_call: TRBV7-9; cdr3_aa: CASSPGGGGHYEQYF; cdr3_nt: TGTGCCAGCAGCCCCGGAGGGGGGGGGCACTACGAGCAGTACTTC
d_call: -; clone_size: -; j_call: TRBJ1-5; v_call: TRBV6-5; cdr3_aa: CASSPDRDRAQHF; cdr3_nt: TGTGCCAGCAGCCCAGACCGGGATAGGGCCCAGCATTTT
d_call: -; clone_size: few; j_call: TRBJ1-1; v_call: TRBV30; cdr3_aa: CAWGGPVNTEAFF; cdr3_nt: TGTGCCTGGGGAGGGCCTGTGAACACTGAAGCTTTCTTT
d_call: -; clone_size: -; j_call: TRBJ2-5; v_call: TRBV27; cdr3_aa: CASRAGVQETQYF; cdr3_nt: TGTGCCAGCAGGGCGGGCGTCCAAGAGACCCAGTACTTC
d_call: -; clone_size: once; j_call: TRBJ1-1; v_call: TRBV29-1; cdr3_aa: CSVGSWYGSPTEAFF; cdr3_nt: TGCAGCGTTGGGTCTTGGTATGGGAGCCCTACTGAAGCTTTCTTT
d_call: -; clone_size: -; j_call: TRBJ2-1; v_call: TRBV5-4; cdr3_aa: CASSLGGANYNEQFF; cdr3_nt: TGTGCCAGCAGCTTAGGTGGGGCTAACTACAATGAGCAGTTCTTC
d_call: TRBD1; clone_size: -; j_call: TRBJ1-1; v_call: TRBV4-2; cdr3_aa: CASSQDTGTVNTEAFF; cdr3_nt: TGTGCCAGCAGCCAAGATACCGGGACAGTTAACACTGAAGCTTTCTTT
d_call: TRBD1; clone_size: -; j_call: TRBJ1-1; v_call: TRBV28; cdr3_aa: CASTSPTGGTEAFF; cdr3_nt: TGTGCCAGCACCAGTCCCACAGGGGGCACTGAAGCTTTCTTT